One and the same sample provided the 20 T cell receptor beta chains below, sequenced in a study of cytotoxic CD8 clonotypes in ibrutinib-treated CLL (dated by TCRdb to the early 2020s). To prepare the library, the immunoSEQ multiplex PCR assay was applied. In TCRdb, the immuneACCESS table is reduced to in-frame sequences with V and J assigned. These tables do not hold every clone; where another copy was compared, an unresolved V gene accounts for under half, and the others remain unexplained. Within this sample are about 160,000 clones, with approximately 80% of them counted one time only. Of the sample, roughly 4.6% falls within the top ten clones. This sample's time point label indicates: roughly 2 years on ibrutinib. Sample: PBMCs, taken after 24 months of ibrutinib treatment. The receptors here all came from a human donor with chronic lymphocytic leukemia.

The chain combines TRBV19 with TRBJ1-1; D is perhaps TRBD1 (5 bases). The CDR3 has 13 residues. Trimming cost V 1 base and J 6 bases, with 9 bases left between them. Germline V gene lookup returns CDR1 LNHDA and CDR2 SQIVND (reference sequence). This chain's CDR3 is CASSIAGRPEAFF. The CDR3 nucleotides are TGTGCCAGTAGTATAGCAGGGCGCCCTGAAGCTTTCTTT. The variable domain in full, with the rest retrieved from reference TRBV19 and TRBJ1-1, is DGGITQSPKYLFRKEGQNVTLSCEQNLNHDAMYWYRQDPGQGLRLIYYSQIVNDFQKGDIAEGYSVSREKKESFPLTVTSAQKNPTAFYLCASSIAGRPEAFFGQGTRLTVV.

A few counts support this clone. V is TRBV30 and J is TRBJ1-5, with unresolved D. Per the germline V gene, CDR1 is GTSNPN and CDR2 is SVGIG (reference sequence). V was trimmed by 1 base and J by 5 bases, leaving 15 bases between them. There are 15 residues in the CDR3. CDR3 nucleotides: TGTGCCTGGAGTGATCGCACCGTGGGCCATCAGCCCCAGCATTTT. Translated, it gives CAWSDRTVGHQPQHF.

V is TRBV2 and J is TRBJ2-2; 7 bases are a match to TRBD1. V dropped 8 bases and J dropped 5; count of bases not matched to a gene: 5. CDR1 and CDR2 (germline): SNHLY, FYNNEI. The CDR3 extends over 13 amino acids. The CDR3 reads CASETGQTGELFF. CDR3 coding DNA: TGTGCCAGCGAGACAGGGCAAACCGGGGAGCTGTTTTTT. The full variable domain, with the rest looked up from reference TRBV2 and TRBJ2-2, is EPEVTQTPSHQVTQMGQEVILRCVPISNHLYFYWYRQILGQKVEFLVSFYNNEISEKSEIFDDQFSVERPDGSNFTLKIRSTKLEDSAMYFCASETGQTGELFFGEGSRLTVL.

Here the CDR3 DNA reads TGTGCCAGCAGCAGGGACAGATTGAACACTGAAGCTTTCTTT. Its protein is CASSRDRLNTEAFF. The rearrangement joins TRBV6-5 to TRBJ1-1, with TRBD1 matching 7 bases. The V gene's germline CDR1 is MNHEY and CDR2 SVGAGI. The CDR3 has 14 amino acids. Losses at the gene ends were 6 bases for V and 0 bases for J; bases not matched to a gene: 4.

V usage is TRBV6-5 and J usage is TRBJ1-2, with 8 bases fitting TRBD1. CDR1 is MNHEY and CDR2 is SVGAGI in the germline V gene. There are 15 residues in the CDR3. Trimming cost V 4 bases and J 3 bases; bases outside gene matches: 7. CDR3 amino acids: CASSSFGQGHYGYTF. In DNA form, the CDR3 reads TGTGCCAGCAGTTCTTTCGGACAGGGCCACTATGGCTACACCTTC.

The rearrangement links TRBV4-2 to TRBJ2-5; 10 bases fit TRBD1. CDR1 and CDR2 (germline): LGHNA, YNFKEQ. The CDR3 runs 17 residues. Losses at the gene ends were 4 bases for V and 4 bases for J; bases not matched to a gene: 12. This CDR3 reads CASSPRTGGSLGETQYF. The CDR3 nucleotides are TGTGCCAGCAGCCCTCGGACAGGGGGATCTCTAGGAGAGACCCAGTACTTC.

This clone is medium-sized in the sample. V usage is TRBV4-3 and J usage is TRBJ1-5; D gene uncertain. The CDR3 covers 15 residues. V was trimmed by 1 base and J by 0 bases, leaving 7 bases between them. Germline V gene sequence: CDR1 LGHNA, CDR2 YSLEER. CDR3 nucleotides: TGCGCCAGCAGCCAAGGGTACATTAGCAATCAGCCCCAGCATTTT. Protein: CASSQGYISNQPQHF.

This chain uses TRBV9 with TRBJ1-4; D not resolved. From germline, CDR1 is SGDLS and CDR2 YYNGEE. Deletions cut 4 bases from V and 8 bases from J, with 9 bases between. The CDR3 is made up of 12 amino acids. The CDR3 loop reads CASSTLPEKLFF. CDR3 in DNA: TGTGCCAGCAGCACCCTCCCGGAAAAACTGTTTTTT.

The V gene is TRBV6-1, the J gene TRBJ2-5; D may match TRBD1 or TRBD2 (5 bases each). The V gene lost 4 bases and the J gene lost 0 bases, with 9 bases spanning the gap. This CDR3 contains 14 residues. Germline V lookup: CDR1 MNHNS, CDR2 SASEGT. CDR3 loop: CASSVEGYQETQYF. For the CDR3, the DNA is TGTGCCAGCAGTGTAGAGGGGTACCAAGAGACCCAGTACTTC.

The V gene is TRBV5-6, the J gene TRBJ2-7; 13 nucleotides agree with TRBD2. Per germline, CDR1 SGHDT and CDR2 YYEEEE. J lost 5 bases, V lost 3 bases, and 14 bases had no gene match. This CDR3 spans 18 amino acids. The CDR3 loop is CASSSILRTSGSRNEQYF. Here the CDR3 DNA reads TGTGCCAGCAGCTCGATACTTCGGACTAGCGGGAGTCGAAACGAGCAGTACTTC.

This chain links TRBV5-1 with TRBJ1-3; no definite D call. V shed 0 bases and J shed 0 bases, with 4 bases lying between them. CDR1 and CDR2 from the germline V gene are SGHRS and YFSETQ. The CDR3 loop spans 14 amino acids. The CDR3: CASSLVSSGNTIYF. The CDR3 DNA sequence: TGCGCCAGCAGCTTGGTGAGCTCTGGAAACACCATATATTTT.

This clone was observed a few times. This chain connects TRBV19 to TRBJ2-3; TRBD1 might be the D (6 bases). The germline V gene encodes CDR1 LNHDA and CDR2 SQIVND (reference sequence). The CDR3 runs 14 residues. V was pared by 4 bases and J by 4 bases, with 12 bases between. The CDR3 loop is CASSRGQSSDTQYF. In DNA form, the CDR3 reads TGTGCCAGTAGTAGGGGGCAAAGTTCAGATACGCAGTATTTT.

This chain links TRBV15 with TRBJ1-4; D is unresolved. Between the trimmed V and J ends, which lost 0 bases and 4 bases, there was a span of 6 bases. This CDR3 is 14 amino acids long. Germline CDR1 and CDR2: LNHNV and YYDKDF (reference sequence). The CDR3 DNA reads TGTGCCACCAGCAGAGATCCCCTTAATGAAAAACTGTTTTTT. Translating it yields CATSRDPLNEKLFF.

The chain joins TRBV4-2 to TRBJ2-3; TRBD1 aligns across 11 bases. Losses at the gene ends were 2 bases for V and 6 bases for J; bases not matched to a gene: 10. Per the germline V gene, CDR1 is LGHNA and CDR2 is YNFKEQ. CDR3 size: 17 residues. CDR3 nucleotides: TGTGCCAGCAGCCAAATGGGGACAGGGGGGAGCTGGGATACGCAGTATTTT. The encoded protein is CASSQMGTGGSWDTQYF.

V is TRBV19 and J is TRBJ2-5, with no clear D. The CDR3 is 11 amino acids. V was pared by 10 bases and J by 5 bases, with 11 bases between. Germline V CDR1 and CDR2: LNHDA, SQIVND (reference sequence). The CDR3 protein is CATQDRETQYF. The CDR3 nucleotides read TGTGCCACCCAGGATCGGGAGACCCAGTACTTC.

The V call is TRBV28, the J call TRBJ2-7, with D tentatively TRBD1 (6 bases). Trimming pared 6 bases from V and 0 bases from J, leaving 12 bases between. This CDR3 is 14 amino acids long. The germline V gene has CDR1 MDHEN and CDR2 SYDVKM. The CDR3 sequence is CASRTGQNSYEQYF. The CDR3 region has the DNA TGTGCCAGCAGGACAGGACAGAACTCCTACGAGCAGTACTTC.

V usage is TRBV6-6 and J usage is TRBJ1-4; D remains unclear. The CDR3 has 14 residues. CDR1 and CDR2 from the germline V gene are MNHNY and SVGAGI (reference sequence). Trimming pared 2 bases from V and 2 bases from J, leaving 6 bases between. This chain's CDR3 is CASSYGSTNEKLFF. The CDR3 nucleotides are TGTGCCAGCAGTTACGGTAGCACTAATGAAAAACTGTTTTTT.

The chain has TRBV6-6 and TRBJ1-1; D not certain. This CDR3 has 12 amino acids. Germline-derived CDR1 and CDR2 are MNHNY and SVGAGI (reference sequence). Trimming removed 5 bases at V and 4 bases at J, with 8 bases between. The CDR3 spells CASSPRATEAFF. As DNA, the CDR3 is TGTGCCAGCAGTCCACGGGCCACTGAAGCTTTCTTT.

The chain has TRBV5-6 and TRBJ1-2; no reliable D call. V gave up 1 base and J gave up 2 bases, with 12 bases separating them. Germline V lookup: CDR1 SGHDT, CDR2 YYEEEE. The CDR3 is 15 amino acids. The CDR3 sequence is CASSLFGRWNYGYTF. Here the CDR3 DNA reads TGTGCCAGCAGCTTGTTTGGGCGGTGGAACTATGGCTACACCTTC.

V and J are TRBV5-1 and TRBJ2-1; 9 bases are shared with TRBD2. The trim removed 6 bases at V and 7 bases at J, leaving 11 bases unmatched. Looked up from germline, CDR1 is SGHRS and CDR2 is YFSETQ. The CDR3 runs to 15 residues. The CDR3 region is CASTSVAGVGNEQFF. The CDR3 DNA reads TGCGCCAGCACCTCCGTAGCGGGAGTTGGGAATGAGCAGTTCTTC.